The TCR beta chain under discussion was sequenced for a study of regulatory T cells in long-lasting Graves disease. Time point described: persistent/refractory GD, antithyroid drugs over 5 years with positive TRAb. From RNA extracted from PBMCs, the TCR library was made. This CDR3 comprises 15 residues. For TCR beta, libraries came from iRepertoire HTBI primers and Arm-PCR of CDR3 regions. TCRdb independently ran MiXCR on the multiplex PCR reads; one entry per CDR3 protein. The table has about 340,000 distinct CDR3 sequences, around 20% seen once. This clonotype was detected only a few times. Mismatch with germline at one junction end may stem from a read error.

This rearrangement joins TRBV12-3 or TRBV12-4 to TRBJ1-2; 12 bases align to TRBD1. The sequencing used peripheral blood mononuclear cells (PBMCs), collected when the disease was refractory, from a patient treated with antithyroid drugs. The TCR comes from a female donor with Graves disease. CDR3 protein: CTSSLGQGALYGYTF. Here the CDR3 DNA reads TGTACCAGCAGTTTGGGACAGGGGGCCCTCTATGGCTACACCTTC.